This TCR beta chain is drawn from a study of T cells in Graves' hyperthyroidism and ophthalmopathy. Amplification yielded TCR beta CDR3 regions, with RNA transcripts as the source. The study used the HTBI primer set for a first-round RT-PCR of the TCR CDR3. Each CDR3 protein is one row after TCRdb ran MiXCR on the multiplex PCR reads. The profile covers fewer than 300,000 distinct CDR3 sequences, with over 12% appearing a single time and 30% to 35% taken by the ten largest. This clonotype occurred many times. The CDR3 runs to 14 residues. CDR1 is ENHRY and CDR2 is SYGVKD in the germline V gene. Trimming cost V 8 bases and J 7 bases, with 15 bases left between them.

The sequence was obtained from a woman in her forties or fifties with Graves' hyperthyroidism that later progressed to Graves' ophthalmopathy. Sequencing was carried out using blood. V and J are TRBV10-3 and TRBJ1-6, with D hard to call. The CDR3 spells CAIAADGSNSPLHF. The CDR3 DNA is TGTGCCATCGCCGCGGATGGATCGAATTCACCCCTCCACTTT.